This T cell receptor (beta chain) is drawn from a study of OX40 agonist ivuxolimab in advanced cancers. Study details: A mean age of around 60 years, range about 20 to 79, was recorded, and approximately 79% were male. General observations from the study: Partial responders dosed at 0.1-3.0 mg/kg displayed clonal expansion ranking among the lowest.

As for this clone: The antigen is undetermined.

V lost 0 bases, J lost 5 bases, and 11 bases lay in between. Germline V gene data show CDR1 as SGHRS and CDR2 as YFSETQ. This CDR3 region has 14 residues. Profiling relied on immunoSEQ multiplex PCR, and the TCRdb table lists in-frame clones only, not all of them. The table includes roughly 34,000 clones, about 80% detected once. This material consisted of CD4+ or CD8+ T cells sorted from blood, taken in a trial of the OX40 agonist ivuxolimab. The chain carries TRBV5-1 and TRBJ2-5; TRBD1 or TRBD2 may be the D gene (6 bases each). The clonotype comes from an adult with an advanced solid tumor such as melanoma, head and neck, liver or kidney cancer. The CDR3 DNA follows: TGCGCCAGCAGCTTGGTTGGGGGGCGTGAGACCCAGTACTTC. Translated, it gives CASSLVGGRETQYF.